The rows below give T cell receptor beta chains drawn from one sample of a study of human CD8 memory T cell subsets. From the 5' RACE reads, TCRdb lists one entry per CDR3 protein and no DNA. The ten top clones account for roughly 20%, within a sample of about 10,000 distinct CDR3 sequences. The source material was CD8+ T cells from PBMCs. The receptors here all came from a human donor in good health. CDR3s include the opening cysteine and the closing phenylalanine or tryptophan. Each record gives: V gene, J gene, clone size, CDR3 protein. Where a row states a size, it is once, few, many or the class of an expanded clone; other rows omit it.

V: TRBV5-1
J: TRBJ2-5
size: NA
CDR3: CASSLYGGRGETQYF

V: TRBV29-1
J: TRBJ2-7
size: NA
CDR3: CSVERGADEQYF

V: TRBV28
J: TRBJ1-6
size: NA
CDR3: CASSFTGGYDNSPLHF

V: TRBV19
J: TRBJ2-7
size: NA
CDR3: CASSDQGGSAYEQYF

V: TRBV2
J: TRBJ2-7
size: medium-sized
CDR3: CASSEARGGFLSYEQYF

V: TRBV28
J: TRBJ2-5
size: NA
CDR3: CASSLQTPGLAGQETQYF

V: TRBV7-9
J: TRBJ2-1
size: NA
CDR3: CASSLVRLAGNNEQFF

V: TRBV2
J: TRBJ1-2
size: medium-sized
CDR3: CASSESQGANYGYTF

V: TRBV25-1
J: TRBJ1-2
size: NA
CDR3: CASSGQGYGYTF

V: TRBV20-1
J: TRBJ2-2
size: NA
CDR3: CSAPDLAGDNTGELFF

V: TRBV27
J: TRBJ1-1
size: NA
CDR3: CASSRDRNRNTEAFF

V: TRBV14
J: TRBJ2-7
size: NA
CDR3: CASSIDHLGPRSSYEQYF

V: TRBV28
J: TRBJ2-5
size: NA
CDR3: CASSFRSGETQYF

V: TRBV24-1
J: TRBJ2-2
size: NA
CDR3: CATSDPGAGELFF

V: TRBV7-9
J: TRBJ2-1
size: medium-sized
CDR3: CASSLEATGYNEQFF

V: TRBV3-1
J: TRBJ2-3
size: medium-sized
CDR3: CASSQEGLAGADTQYF

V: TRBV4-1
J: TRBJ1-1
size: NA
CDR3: CASSQTTSVLTEAFF

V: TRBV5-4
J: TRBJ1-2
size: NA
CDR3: CASSLSGSGDGYTF

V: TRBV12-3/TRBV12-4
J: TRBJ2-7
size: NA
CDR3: CASSRTSGSGEQYF

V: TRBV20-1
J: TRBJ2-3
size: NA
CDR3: CSARDRGDLADTQYF

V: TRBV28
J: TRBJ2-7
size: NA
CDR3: CASSRTAGRTYEQYF

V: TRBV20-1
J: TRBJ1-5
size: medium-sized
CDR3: CSATDRDSNQPQHF

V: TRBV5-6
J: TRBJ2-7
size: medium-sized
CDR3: CASSPPAYRGEQYF

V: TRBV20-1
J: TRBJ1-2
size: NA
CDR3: CSAPPLQGFYGYTF

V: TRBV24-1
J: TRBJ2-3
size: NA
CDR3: CATSDFRGSTDTQYF

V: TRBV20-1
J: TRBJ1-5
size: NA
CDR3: CSARKYEGPNQPQHF